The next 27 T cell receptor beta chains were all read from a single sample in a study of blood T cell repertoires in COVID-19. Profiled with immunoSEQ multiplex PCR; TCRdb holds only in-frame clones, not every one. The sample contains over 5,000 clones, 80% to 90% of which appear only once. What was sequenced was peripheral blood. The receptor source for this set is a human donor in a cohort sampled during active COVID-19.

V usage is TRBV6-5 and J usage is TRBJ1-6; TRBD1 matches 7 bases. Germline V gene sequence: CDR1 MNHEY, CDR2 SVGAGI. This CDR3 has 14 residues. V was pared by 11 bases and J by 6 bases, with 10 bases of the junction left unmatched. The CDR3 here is CACLPGQTNSPLHF. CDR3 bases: TGTGCCTGCCTACCGGGACAGACTAATTCACCCCTCCACTTT.

The CDR3 here is CASSLQRAYNSPLHF. In DNA form, the CDR3 reads TGTGCCAGCAGCTTACAACGGGCCTATAATTCACCCCTCCACTTT. The V and J genes are TRBV7-8 and TRBJ1-6, with D uncertain. The CDR3 runs 15 residues. Germline CDR1 and CDR2: SGHVS and FQNEAQ. V was pared by 2 bases and J by 2 bases, with 7 bases between.

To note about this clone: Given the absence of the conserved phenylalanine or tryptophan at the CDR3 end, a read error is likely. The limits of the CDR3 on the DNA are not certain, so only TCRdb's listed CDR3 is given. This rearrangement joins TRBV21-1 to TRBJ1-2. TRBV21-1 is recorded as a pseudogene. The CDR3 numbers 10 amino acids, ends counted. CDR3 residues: CASSKSLLPG.

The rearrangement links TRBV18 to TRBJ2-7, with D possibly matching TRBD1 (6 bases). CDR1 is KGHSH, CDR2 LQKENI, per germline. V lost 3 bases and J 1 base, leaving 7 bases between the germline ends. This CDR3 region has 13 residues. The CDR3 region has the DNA TGTGCCAGCTCACCGACAGGTTCCTACGAGCAGTACTTC. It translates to CASSPTGSYEQYF. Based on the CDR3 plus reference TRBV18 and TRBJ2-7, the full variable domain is NAGVMQNPRHLVRRRGQEARLRCSPMKGHSHVYWYRQLPEEGLKFMVYLQKENIIDESGMPKERFSAEFPKEGPSILRIQQVVRGDSAAYFCASSPTGSYEQYFGPGTRLTVT.

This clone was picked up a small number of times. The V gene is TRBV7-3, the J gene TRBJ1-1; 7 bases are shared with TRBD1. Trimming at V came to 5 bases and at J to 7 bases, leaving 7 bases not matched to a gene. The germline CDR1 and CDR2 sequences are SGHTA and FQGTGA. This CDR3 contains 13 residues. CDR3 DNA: TGTGCCAGCAGCCTCGACAGGGAGAATGAAGCTTTCTTT. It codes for CASSLDRENEAFF.

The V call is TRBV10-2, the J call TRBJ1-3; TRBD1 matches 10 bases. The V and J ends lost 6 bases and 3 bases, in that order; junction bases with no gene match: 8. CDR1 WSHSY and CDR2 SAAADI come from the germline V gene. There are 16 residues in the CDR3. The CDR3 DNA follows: TGCGCCAGCAGATCCTCCGGGACAGGGGATGGAAACACCATATATTTT. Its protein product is CASRSSGTGDGNTIYF.

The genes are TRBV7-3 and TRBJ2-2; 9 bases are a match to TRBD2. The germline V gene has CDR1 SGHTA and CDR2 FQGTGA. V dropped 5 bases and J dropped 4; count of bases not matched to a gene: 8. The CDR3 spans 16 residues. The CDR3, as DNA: TGTGCCAGCAGCCCTGACGGAGCGGGGGGCACCGGGGAGCTGTTTTTT. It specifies CASSPDGAGGTGELFF.

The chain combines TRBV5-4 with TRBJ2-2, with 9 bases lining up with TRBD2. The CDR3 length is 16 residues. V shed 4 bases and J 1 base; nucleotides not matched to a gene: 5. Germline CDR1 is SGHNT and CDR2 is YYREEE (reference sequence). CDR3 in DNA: TGTGCCAGCAGCGTTGCGGGGGGGCGGAACACCGGGGAGCTGTTTTTT. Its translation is CASSVAGGRNTGELFF.

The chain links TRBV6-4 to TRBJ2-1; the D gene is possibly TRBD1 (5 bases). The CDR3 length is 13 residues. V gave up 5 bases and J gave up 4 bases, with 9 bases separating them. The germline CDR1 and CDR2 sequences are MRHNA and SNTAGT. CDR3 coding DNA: TGTGCCAGCAGTCCCGGACAATACAATGAGCAGTTCTTC. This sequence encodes CASSPGQYNEQFF.

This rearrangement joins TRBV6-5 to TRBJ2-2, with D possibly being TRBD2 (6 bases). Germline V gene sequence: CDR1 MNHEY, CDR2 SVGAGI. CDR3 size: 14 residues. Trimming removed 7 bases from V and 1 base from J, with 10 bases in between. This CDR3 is CASKTRRNTGELFF. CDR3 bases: TGTGCCAGCAAGACTAGACGGAACACCGGGGAGCTGTTTTTT.

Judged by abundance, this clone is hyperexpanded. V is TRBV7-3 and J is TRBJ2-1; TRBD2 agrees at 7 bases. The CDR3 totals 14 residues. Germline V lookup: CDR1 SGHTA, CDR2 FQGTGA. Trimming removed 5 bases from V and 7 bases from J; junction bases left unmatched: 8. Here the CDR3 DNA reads TGTGCCAGCAGCCTCACTGCGCGGGGGAATGAGCAGTTCTTC. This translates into CASSLTARGNEQFF.

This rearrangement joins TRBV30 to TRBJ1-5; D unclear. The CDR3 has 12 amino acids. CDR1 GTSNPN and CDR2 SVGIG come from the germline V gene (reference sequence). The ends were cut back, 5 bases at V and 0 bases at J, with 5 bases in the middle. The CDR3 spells CAWANSNQPQHF. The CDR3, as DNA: TGTGCCTGGGCTAATAGCAATCAGCCCCAGCATTTT. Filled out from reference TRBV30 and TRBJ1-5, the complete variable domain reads SQTIHQWPATLVQPVGSPLSLECTVEGTSNPNLYWYRQAAGRGLQLLFYSVGIGQISSEVPQNLSASRPQDRQFILSSKKLLLSDSGFYLCAWANSNQPQHFGDGTRLSIL.

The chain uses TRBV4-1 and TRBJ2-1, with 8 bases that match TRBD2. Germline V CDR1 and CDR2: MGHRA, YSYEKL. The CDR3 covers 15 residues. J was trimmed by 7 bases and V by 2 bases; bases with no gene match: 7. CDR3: CASSQRGGRVNEQFF. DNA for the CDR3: TGCGCCAGCAGCCAACGGGGGGGCCGGGTAAATGAGCAGTTCTTC.

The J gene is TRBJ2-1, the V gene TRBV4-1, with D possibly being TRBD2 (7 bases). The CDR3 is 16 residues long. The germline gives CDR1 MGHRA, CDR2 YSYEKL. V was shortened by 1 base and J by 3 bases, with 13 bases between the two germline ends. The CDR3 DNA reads TGCGCCAGCAGCCAAGTGGACGGGGGGCTCTACAATGAGCAGTTCTTC. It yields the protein CASSQVDGGLYNEQFF.

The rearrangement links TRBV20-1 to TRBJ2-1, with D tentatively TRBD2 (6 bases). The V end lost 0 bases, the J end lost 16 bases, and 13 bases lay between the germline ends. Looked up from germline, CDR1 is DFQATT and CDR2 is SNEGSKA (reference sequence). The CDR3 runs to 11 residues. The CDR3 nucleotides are TGCAGTGCTAGAGACGGGCGGGGTGAATTCTTC. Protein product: CSARDGRGEFF.

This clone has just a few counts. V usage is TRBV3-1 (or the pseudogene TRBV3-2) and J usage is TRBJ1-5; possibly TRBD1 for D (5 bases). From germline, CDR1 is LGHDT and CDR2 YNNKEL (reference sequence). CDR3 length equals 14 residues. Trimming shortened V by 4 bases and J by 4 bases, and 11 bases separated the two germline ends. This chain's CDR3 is CASSPRQLNQPQHF. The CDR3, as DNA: TGTGCCAGCAGCCCTCGACAGCTAAATCAGCCCCAGCATTTT.

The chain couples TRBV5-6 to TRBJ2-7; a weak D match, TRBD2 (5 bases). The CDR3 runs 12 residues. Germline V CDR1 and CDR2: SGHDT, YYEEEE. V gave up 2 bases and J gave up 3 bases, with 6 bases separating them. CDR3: CASSFGDYEQYF. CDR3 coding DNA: TGTGCCAGCAGCTTCGGGGACTACGAGCAGTACTTC.

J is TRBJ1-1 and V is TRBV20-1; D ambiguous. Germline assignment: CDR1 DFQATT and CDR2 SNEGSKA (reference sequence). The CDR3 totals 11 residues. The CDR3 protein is CGGESYTEAFF. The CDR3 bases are TGCGGTGGGGAGAGCTACACTGAAGCTTTCTTT.

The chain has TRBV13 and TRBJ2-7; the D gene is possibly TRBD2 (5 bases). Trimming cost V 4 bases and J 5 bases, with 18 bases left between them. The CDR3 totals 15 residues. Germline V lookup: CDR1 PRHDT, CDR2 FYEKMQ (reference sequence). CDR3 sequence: CASSSPGMPPDEQYF. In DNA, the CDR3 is TGTGCCAGCAGCTCTCCGGGAATGCCCCCCGACGAGCAGTACTTC.

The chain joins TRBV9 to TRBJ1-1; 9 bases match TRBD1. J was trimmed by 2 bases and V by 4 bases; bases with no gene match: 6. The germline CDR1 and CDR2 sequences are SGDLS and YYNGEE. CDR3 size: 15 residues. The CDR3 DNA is TGTGCCAGCAGCATCCGGGACAGGGACAACACTGAAGCTTTCTTT. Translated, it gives CASSIRDRDNTEAFF.

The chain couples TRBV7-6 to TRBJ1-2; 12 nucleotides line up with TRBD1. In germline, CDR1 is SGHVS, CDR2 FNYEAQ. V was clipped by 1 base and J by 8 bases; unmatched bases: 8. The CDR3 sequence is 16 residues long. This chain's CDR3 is CASSLDLTGTGGGYTF. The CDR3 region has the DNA TGTGCCAGCAGCTTAGACTTGACCGGGACAGGGGGCGGCTACACCTTC. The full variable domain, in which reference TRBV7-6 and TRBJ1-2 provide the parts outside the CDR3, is GAGVSQSPRYKVTKRGQDVALRCDPISGHVSLYWYRQALGQGPEFLTYFNYEAQQDKSGLPNDRFSAERPEGSISTLTIQRTEQRDSAMYRCASSLDLTGTGGGYTFGSGTRLTVV.

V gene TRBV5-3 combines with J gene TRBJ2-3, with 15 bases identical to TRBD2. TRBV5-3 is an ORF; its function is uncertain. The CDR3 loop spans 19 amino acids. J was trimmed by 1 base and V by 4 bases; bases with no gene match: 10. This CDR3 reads CARSILGLAGGTCTDTQYF. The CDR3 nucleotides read TGTGCCAGAAGCATACTCGGACTAGCGGGGGGGACCTGCACAGATACGCAGTATTTT.

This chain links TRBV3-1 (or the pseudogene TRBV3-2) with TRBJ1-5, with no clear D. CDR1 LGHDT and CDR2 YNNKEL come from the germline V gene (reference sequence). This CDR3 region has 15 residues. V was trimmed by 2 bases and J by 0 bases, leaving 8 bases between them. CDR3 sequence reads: CASSQWPGSNQPQHF. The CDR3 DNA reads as TGTGCCAGCAGCCAATGGCCGGGTAGCAATCAGCCCCAGCATTTT.

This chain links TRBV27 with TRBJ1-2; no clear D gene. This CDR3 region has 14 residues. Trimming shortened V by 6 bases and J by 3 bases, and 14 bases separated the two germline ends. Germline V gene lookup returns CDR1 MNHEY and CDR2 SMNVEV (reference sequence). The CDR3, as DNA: TGTGCCAGCAGGCCCGGGCCAGCGGACTATGGCTACACCTTC. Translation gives CASRPGPADYGYTF.

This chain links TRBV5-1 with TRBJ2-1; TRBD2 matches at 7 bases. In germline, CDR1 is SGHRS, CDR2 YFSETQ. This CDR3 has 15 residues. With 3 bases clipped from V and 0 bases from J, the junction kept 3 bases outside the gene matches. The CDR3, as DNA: TGCGCCAGCAGCTCTAGCGGTTACTCCTACAATGAGCAGTTCTTC. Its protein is CASSSSGYSYNEQFF.

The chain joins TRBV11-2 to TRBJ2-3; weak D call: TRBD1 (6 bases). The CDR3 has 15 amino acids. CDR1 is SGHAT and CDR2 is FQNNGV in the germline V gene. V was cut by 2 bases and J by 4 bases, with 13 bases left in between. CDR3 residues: CASSLLFDRSDTQYF. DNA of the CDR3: TGTGCCAGCAGCTTACTATTCGACAGGTCAGATACGCAGTATTTT.

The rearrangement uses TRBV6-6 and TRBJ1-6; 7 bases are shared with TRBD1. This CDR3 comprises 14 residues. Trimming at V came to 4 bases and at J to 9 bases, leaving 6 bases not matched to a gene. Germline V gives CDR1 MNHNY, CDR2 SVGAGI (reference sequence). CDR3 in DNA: TGTGCCAGCAGTTCACAGGGGCGCGGTTCACCCCTCCACTTT. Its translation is CASSSQGRGSPLHF.